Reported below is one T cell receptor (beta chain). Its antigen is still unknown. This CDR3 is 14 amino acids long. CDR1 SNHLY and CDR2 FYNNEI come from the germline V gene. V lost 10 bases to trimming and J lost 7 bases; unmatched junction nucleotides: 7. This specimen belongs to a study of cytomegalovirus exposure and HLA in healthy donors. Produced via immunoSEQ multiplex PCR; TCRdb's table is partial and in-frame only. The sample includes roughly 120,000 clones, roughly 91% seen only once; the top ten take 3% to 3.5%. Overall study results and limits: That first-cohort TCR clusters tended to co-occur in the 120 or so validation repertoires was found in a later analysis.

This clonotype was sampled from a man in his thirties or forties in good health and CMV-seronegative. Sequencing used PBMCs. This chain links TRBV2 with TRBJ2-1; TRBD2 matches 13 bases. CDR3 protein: CATAGTSGENEQFF. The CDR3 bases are TGTGCCACCGCCGGGACTAGCGGGGAGAATGAGCAGTTCTTC.